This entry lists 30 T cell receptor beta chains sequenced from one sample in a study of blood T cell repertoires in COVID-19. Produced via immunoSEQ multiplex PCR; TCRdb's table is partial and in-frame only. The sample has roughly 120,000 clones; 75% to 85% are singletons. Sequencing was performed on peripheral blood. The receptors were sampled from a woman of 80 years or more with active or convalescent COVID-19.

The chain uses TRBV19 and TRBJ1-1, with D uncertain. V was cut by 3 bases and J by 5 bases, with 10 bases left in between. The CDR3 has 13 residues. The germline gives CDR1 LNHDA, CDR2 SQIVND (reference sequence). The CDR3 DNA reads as TGTGCCAGTAGTATTGGGTCGGGGACTGAAGCTTTCTTT. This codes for CASSIGSGTEAFF.

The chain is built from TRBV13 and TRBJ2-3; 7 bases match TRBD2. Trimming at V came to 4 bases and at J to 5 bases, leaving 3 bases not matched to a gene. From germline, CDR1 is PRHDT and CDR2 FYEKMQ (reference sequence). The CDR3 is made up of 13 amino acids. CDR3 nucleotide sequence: TGTGCCAGCAGCTATTCTAGCGGAGATACGCAGTATTTT. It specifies CASSYSSGDTQYF.

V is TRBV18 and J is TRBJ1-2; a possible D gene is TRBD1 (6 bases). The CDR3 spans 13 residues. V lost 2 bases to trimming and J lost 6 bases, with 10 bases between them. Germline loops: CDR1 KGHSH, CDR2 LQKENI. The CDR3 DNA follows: TGTGCCAGCTCACCATCGGCAGGGGATGGCTACACCTTC. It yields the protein CASSPSAGDGYTF.

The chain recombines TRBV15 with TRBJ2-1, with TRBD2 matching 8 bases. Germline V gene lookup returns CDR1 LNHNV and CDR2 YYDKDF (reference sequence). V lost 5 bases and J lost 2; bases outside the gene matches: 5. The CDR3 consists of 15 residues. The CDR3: CATSPGSGTYNEQFF. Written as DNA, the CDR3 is TGTGCCACCAGCCCGGGTAGCGGGACCTACAATGAGCAGTTCTTC.

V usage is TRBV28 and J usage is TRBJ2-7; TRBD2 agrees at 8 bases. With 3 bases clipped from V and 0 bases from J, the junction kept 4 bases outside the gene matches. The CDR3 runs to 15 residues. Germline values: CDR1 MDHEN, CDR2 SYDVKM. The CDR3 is CASSFAGTSSYEQYF. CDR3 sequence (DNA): TGTGCCAGCAGTTTCGCCGGGACTAGCTCCTACGAGCAGTACTTC. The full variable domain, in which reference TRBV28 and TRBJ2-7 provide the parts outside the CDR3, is DVKVTQSSRYLVKRTGEKVFLECVQDMDHENMFWYRQDPGLGLRLIYFSYDVKMKEKGDIPEGYSVSREKKERFSLILESASTNQTSMYLCASSFAGTSSYEQYFGPGTRLTVT.

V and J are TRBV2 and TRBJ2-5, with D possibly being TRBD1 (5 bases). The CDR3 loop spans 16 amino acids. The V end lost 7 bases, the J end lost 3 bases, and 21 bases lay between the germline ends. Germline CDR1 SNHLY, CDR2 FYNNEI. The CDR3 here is CASTSFAGLGKETQYF. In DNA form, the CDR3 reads TGTGCCAGCACTTCTTTTGCAGGGCTGGGTAAAGAGACCCAGTACTTC. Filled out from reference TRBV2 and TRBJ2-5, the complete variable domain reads EPEVTQTPSHQVTQMGQEVILRCVPISNHLYFYWYRQILGQKVEFLVSFYNNEISEKSEIFDDQFSVERPDGSNFTLKIRSTKLEDSAMYFCASTSFAGLGKETQYFGPGTRLLVL.

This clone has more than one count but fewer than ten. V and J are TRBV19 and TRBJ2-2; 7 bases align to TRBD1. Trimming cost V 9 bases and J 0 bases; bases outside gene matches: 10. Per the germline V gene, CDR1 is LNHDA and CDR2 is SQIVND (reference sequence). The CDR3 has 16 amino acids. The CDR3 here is CASAGQAPANTGELFF. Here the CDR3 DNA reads TGTGCCAGCGCTGGACAGGCCCCTGCGAACACCGGGGAGCTGTTTTTT.

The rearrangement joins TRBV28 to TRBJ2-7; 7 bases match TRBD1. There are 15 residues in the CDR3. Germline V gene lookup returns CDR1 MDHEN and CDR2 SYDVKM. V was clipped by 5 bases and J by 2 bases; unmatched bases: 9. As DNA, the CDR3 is TGTGCCAGCAGTCCCGGGGACAGACGCACCTACGAGCAGTACTTC. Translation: CASSPGDRRTYEQYF.

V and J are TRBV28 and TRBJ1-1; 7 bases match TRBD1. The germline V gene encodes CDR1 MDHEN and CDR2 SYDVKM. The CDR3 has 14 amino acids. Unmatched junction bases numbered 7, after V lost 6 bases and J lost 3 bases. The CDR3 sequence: CASSRDRVYTEAFF. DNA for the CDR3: TGTGCCAGCAGCCGAGACAGGGTGTACACTGAAGCTTTCTTT.

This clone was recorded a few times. As DNA, the CDR3 is TGTGCCAGCAGCCAAGATACGCTGCGATCAGGGGACACTGAAGCTTTCTTT. Protein sequence: CASSQDTLRSGDTEAFF. The V gene is TRBV3-1 (or the pseudogene TRBV3-2), the J gene TRBJ1-1; D may be TRBD1 (6 bases). CDR3 size: 17 residues. V was shortened by 0 bases and J by 3 bases, with 17 bases between the two germline ends. Germline values: CDR1 LGHDT, CDR2 YNNKEL (reference sequence).

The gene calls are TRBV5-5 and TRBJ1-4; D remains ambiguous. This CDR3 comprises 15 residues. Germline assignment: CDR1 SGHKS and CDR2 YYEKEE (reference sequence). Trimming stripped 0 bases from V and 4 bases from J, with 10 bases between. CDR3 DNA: TGTGCCAGCAGCTTGGTTAGCGGACTTAATGAAAAACTGTTTTTT. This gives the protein CASSLVSGLNEKLFF.

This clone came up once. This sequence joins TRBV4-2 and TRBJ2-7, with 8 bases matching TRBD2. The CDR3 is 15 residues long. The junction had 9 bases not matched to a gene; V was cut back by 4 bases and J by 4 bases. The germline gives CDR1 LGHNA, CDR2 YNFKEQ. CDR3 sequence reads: CASSRSAGVEYEQYF. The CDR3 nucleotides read TGTGCCAGCAGCCGTTCAGCGGGAGTCGAGTACGAGCAGTACTTC.

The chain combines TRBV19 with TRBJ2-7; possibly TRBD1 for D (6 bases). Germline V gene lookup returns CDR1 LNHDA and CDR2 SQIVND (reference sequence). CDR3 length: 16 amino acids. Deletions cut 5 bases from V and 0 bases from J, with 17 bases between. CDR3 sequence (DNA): TGTGCCAGTAGTCAACCCTGGACAGCACACTCCTACGAGCAGTACTTC. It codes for CASSQPWTAHSYEQYF. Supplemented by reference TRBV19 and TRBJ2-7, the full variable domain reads DGGITQSPKYLFRKEGQNVTLSCEQNLNHDAMYWYRQDPGQGLRLIYYSQIVNDFQKGDIAEGYSVSREKKESFPLTVTSAQKNPTAFYLCASSQPWTAHSYEQYFGPGTRLTVT.

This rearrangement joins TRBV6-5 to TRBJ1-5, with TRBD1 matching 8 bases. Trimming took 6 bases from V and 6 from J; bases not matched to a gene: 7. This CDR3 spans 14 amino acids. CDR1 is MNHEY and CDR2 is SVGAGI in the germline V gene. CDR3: CASSSGQGSQPQHF. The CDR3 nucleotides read TGTGCCAGCAGCAGTGGACAGGGTAGTCAGCCCCAGCATTTT.

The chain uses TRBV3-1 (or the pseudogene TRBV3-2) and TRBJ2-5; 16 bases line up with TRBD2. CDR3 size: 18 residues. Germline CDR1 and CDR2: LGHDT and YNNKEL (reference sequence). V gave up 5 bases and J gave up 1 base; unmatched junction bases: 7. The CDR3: CASSSGTSGRGPQETQYF. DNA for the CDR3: TGTGCCAGCAGCTCCGGGACTAGCGGGAGGGGCCCCCAAGAGACCCAGTACTTC.

In DNA, the CDR3 is TGCAGCGTCTTGGGACAGACTAGCACAGATACGCAGTATTTT. This encodes CSVLGQTSTDTQYF. This chain links TRBV29-1 with TRBJ2-3; 7 bases are a match to TRBD1. J was trimmed by 0 bases and V by 6 bases; bases with no gene match: 6. The germline V gene has CDR1 SQVTM and CDR2 ANQGSEA. This CDR3 has 14 amino acids.

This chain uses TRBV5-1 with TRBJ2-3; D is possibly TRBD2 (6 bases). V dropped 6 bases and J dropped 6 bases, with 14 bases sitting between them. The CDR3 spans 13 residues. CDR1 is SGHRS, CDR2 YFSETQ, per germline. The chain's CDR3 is CASNRDWEDTQYF. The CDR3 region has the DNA TGCGCCAGCAACCGGGACTGGGAGGATACGCAGTATTTT. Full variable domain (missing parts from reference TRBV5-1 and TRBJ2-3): KAGVTQTPRYLIKTRGQQVTLSCSPISGHRSVSWYQQTPGQGLQFLFEYFSETQRNKGNFPGRFSGRQFSNSRSEMNVSTLELGDSALYLCASNRDWEDTQYFGPGTRLTVL.

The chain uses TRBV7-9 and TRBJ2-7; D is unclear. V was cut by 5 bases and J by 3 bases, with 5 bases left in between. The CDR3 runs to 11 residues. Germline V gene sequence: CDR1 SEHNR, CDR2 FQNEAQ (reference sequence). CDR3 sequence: CASSADYEQYF. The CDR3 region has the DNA TGTGCCAGCAGCGCGGACTACGAGCAGTACTTC. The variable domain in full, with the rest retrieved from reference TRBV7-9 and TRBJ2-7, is DTGVSQNPRHKITKRGQNVTFRCDPISEHNRLYWYRQTLGQGPEFLTYFQNEAQLEKSRLLSDRFSAERPKGSFSTLEIQRTEQGDSAMYLCASSADYEQYFGPGTRLTVT.

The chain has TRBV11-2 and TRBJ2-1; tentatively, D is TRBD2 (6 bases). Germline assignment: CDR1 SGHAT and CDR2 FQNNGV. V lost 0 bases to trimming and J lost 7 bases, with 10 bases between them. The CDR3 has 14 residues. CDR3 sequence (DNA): TGTGCCAGCAGCTTAGATCGGGGAGGTAATGAGCAGTTCTTC. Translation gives CASSLDRGGNEQFF.

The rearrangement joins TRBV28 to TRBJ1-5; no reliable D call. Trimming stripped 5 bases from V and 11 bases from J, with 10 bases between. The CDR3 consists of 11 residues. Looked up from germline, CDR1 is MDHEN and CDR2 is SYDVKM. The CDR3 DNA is TGTGCCAGCAGTCGACTGAAGGCCCAGCATTTT. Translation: CASSRLKAQHF.

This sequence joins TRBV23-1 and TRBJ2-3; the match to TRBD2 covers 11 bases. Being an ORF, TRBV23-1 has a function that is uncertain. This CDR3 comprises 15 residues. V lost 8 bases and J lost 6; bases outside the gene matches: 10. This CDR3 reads CASPHRSGRADTQYF. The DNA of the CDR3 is TGCGCCAGCCCCCACCGTAGCGGGAGGGCGGATACGCAGTATTTT.

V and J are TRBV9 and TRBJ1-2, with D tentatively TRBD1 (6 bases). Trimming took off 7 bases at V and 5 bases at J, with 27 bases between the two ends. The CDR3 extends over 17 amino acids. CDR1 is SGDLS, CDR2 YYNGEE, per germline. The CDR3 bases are TGTGCCAGCGGCGAAAAACAGGGAATGCTAAATTGGTATGGCTACACCTTC. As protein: CASGEKQGMLNWYGYTF. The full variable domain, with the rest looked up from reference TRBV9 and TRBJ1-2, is DSGVTQTPKHLITATGQRVTLRCSPRSGDLSVYWYQQSLDQGLQFLIQYYNGEERAKGNILERFSAQQFPDLHSELNLSSLELGDSALYFCASGEKQGMLNWYGYTFGSGTRLTVV.

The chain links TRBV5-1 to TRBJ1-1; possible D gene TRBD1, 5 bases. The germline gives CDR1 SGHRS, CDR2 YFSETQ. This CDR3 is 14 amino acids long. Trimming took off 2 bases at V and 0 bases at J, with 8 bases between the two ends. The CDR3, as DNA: TGCGCCAGCAGCTTCGACAGTTTGAACACTGAAGCTTTCTTT. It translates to CASSFDSLNTEAFF.

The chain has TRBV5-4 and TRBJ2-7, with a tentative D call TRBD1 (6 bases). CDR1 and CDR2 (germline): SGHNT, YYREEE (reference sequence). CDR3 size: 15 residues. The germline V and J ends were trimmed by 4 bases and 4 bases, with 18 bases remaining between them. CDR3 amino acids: CASSPQQGTVYEQYF. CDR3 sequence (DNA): TGTGCCAGCAGCCCTCAACAGGGAACAGTGTACGAGCAGTACTTC.

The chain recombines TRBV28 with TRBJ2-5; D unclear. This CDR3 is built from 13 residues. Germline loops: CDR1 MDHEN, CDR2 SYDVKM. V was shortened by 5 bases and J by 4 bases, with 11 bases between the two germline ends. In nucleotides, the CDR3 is TGTGCCAGCAGTCCCCCTGCGAGAGAGACCCAGTACTTC. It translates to CASSPPARETQYF.

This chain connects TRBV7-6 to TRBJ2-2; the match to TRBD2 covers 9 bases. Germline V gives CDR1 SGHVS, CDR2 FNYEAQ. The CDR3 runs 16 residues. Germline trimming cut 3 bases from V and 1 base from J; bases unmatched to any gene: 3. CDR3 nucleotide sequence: TGTGCCAGCAGCTTTGCTAGCGGGATGAACACCGGGGAGCTGTTTTTT. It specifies CASSFASGMNTGELFF.

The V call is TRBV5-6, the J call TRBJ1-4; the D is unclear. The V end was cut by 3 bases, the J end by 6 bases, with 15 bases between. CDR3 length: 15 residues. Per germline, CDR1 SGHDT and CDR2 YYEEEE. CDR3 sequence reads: CASSWGGGNYEKLFF. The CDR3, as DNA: TGTGCCAGCAGCTGGGGTGGAGGGAACTATGAAAAACTGTTTTTT. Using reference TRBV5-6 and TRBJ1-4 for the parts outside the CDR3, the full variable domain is DAGVTQSPTHLIKTRGQQVTLRCSPKSGHDTVSWYQQALGQGPQFIFQYYEEEERQRGNFPDRFSGHQFPNYSSELNVNALLLGDSALYLCASSWGGGNYEKLFFGSGTQLSVL.

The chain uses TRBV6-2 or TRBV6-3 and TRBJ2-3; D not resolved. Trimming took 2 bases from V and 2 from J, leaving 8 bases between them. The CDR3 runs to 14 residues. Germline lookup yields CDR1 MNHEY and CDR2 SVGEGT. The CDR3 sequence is CASSYGTFTDTQYF. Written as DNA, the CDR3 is TGTGCCAGCAGTTACGGCACCTTCACAGATACGCAGTATTTT.

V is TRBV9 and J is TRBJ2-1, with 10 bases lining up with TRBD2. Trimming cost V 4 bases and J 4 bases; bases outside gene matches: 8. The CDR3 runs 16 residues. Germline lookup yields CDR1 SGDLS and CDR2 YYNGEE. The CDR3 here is CASSHDVAGGYNEQFF. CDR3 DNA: TGTGCCAGCAGCCATGATGTAGCGGGAGGATACAATGAGCAGTTCTTC.

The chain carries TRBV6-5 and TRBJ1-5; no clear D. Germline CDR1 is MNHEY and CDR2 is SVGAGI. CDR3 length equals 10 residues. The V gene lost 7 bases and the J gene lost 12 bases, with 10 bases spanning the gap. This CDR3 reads CASKDRDQHF. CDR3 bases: TGTGCCAGCAAAGACCGGGACCAGCATTTT.